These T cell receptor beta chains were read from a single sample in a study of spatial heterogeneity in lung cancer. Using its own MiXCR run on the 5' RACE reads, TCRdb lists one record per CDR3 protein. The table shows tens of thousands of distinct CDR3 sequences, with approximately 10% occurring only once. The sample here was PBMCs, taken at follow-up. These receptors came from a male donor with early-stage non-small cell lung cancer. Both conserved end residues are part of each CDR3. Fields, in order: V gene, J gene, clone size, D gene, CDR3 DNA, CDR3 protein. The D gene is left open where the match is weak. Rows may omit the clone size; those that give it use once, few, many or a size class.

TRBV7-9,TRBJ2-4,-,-,TGTGCCAGCAGATTACGTGGCACAACCAAAAACATTCAGTACTTC,CASRLRGTTKNIQYF
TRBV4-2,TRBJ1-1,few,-,TGTGCCAGCAGCCAAGATCTGCGTCAATTGAACACTGAAGCTTTCTTT,CASSQDLRQLNTEAFF
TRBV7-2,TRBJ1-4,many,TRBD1,TGTGCCAGCAGCTCAGGTGGACAGGATGAAAAACTGTTTTTT,CASSSGGQDEKLFF
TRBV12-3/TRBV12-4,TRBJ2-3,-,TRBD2,TGTGCCAGCAGTTCCCCCGGGACTAGCGGATATAGTGCAGATACGCAGTATTTT,CASSSPGTSGYSADTQYF
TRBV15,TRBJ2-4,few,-,TGTGCCACCAGCAGAGATTCTCTAACAAGGGCCAAAAACATTCAGTACTTC,CATSRDSLTRAKNIQYF
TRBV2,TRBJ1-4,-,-,TGTGCCAGCAGGCGGACAGACACCAATGAAAAACTGTTTTTT,CASRRTDTNEKLFF
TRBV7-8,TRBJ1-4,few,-,TGTGCCAGCAGCTCCTCCGGCCTTGCAACTAATGAAAAACTGTTTTTT,CASSSSGLATNEKLFF
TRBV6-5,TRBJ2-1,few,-,TGTGCCAGCAGTTATAGGGGGGGAGATAACAATGAGCAGTTCTTC,CASSYRGGDNNEQFF
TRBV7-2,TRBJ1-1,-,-,TGTGCCAGCAGCCCCGACACTGAAGCTTTCTTT,CASSPDTEAFF
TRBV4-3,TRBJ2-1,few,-,TGCGCCAGCAGCCAACGGGGGAGCACTGAGCAGTTCTTC,CASSQRGSTEQFF
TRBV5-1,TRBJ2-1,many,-,TGCGCCAGCAGCTTTCAGGGTGCCTACAATGAGCAGTTCTTC,CASSFQGAYNEQFF
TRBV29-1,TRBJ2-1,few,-,TGCAGCGTTGGAGGTGTGGCGGGAATGCCTAGCTCCTACAATGAGCAGTTCTTC,CSVGGVAGMPSSYNEQFF
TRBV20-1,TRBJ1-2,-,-,TGCAGTGCTAGAGATCCTGCAGGGAACTTTCCCTACTATGGCTACACCTTC,CSARDPAGNFPYYGYTF